This TCR beta chain is drawn from a study of shared clonotypes between healthy human individuals (dated by TCRdb to about 2020). For context, the study as a whole: Three men and a couple of women, aged 18 to 49 years, made up the cohort. For each donor, CD4 naive and CD4 memory were each run on three plates, CD8 naive on two plates, and CD8 memory on one plate. To estimate repertoire size and how much clonotype sharing occurs between individuals, the study deeply sequenced the blood TCR repertoires of about 5 healthy adults. To increase sequencing depth and limit assay-specific biases, different laboratories used diverse techniques to prepare libraries and sequence TCR repertoires. Each donor's leukapheresis produced roughly between roughly 0.85 and 9.5 billion PBMCs. Here is what the overall study found, with its caveats: Rarefaction of sorted-subset datasets indicated incomplete sequencing despite the large sequencing depth. Because the study included a small number of donors, the genetic and exposure-history diversity represented was limited. Compared with non-shared clonotypes, the clonotypes found in all four sorted-subset donors had higher generation probabilities. Sharing across a few donors was observed for around 5% of naive CD4, 3.5% of naive CD8, 2.3% of memory CD4, and roughly 0.4% of memory CD8 clonotypes. Pairwise subsampling indicated that sequencing depth was expected to affect the degree of clonotype sharing among donors. Sampling was restricted to blood, and TCR repertoires in tissues likely differ from the TCR repertoires found in blood. Larger estimated clonotype richness was generally found for naive subsets than for memory subsets.

With regard to this clone: Its binding antigen is unknown. The record has no base qualities; no much larger clone is one base away.

V and J lose 5 bases and 7 bases, and a span of 14 bases separates them. Measured from the cysteine to the phenylalanine, the CDR3 is 12 residues long. The sequence is cut down to CDR3 DNA, 36 bases in frame from base 1. The germline V gene (reference sequence) sets CDR1 to GTSNPN and CDR2 to SVGIG. TCR CDR3 regions were amplified from genomic DNA by multiplex PCR using the deep immunoSEQ assay. Extracted genomic DNA from each cell subset was distributed evenly across all wells of several immunoSEQ 96-well plates, and each plate was treated as a replicate. For sorted subsets, around 0.2 ug of genomic DNA, equivalent to 30,000 or so T cell genomes, went into each replicate PCR. Purified libraries were measured with a Qubit 3.0 fluorometer, size-checked on a Bioanalyzer 2100, and measured again with the KAPA Library Quantification kit. A separate single-read 150-cycle Illumina NextSeq 550 flow cell was used to sequence each immunoSEQ 96-well plate. As for the authors' bioinformatics: Because only junctional sequences without quality scores were contained in the immunoSEQ output, filtering matching that applied to full-length reads could not be performed. To assign V/J genes and CDR3, sequences were annotated against IMGT germline references using PyIR, a Python wrapper for IgBLAST v1.9. Reads with weak V/J assignments (E-value above 1e-6), missing CDR3, stop codons, out-of-frame junctions, or ambiguous translated residues were removed. V3J clonotypes were defined as sequences sharing the same inferred V gene, J gene, and CDR3 amino acid sequence. The percentage overlap between two repertoires was calculated by dividing the number of shared unique clonotypes by the size of the smaller repertoire. Richness of each repertoire was evaluated using RTK rarefaction, the Chao1 estimator, and Recon v2.1 estimates of unobserved clonotypes. For all TCRbeta clonotypes obtained by the gDNA method from a handful of donors, generation probabilities were computed with OLGA. The source is immuneACCESS, and TCRdb retained only in-frame sequences with V and J called. Part of the clones is not carried over; for the studies checked, unresolved V genes explain less than half of this, and the remainder is unexplained. The V and J calls and clone size were taken over from that table, and D and trimming were inferred from the DNA. Across this sample there are 2 million to 2.5 million clones, with 90% to 97% seen only once. Of the sample, about 0.13% falls within the top ten clones.

The donors were healthy, HIV-negative adults with no recently reported acute infections or vaccinations. Every donor was a Caucasian adult living in Nashville, Tennessee, USA. Magnetic negative selection was used to enrich CD4+ T cells, after which naive cells were positively selected on CD45RA and the negative fraction became the memory subset. Blood was obtained by leukapheresis, after which PBMCs were separated by Ficoll-Histopaque density gradient centrifugation and cryopreserved in liquid nitrogen vapor phase. Analytical flow cytometry was used to check the purity and quantity of each magnetically sorted T cell population. Each sorted fraction had its genomic DNA isolated and then quantified by UV absorbance on a Nanodrop 2000c.

This clonotype was sampled from a man aged 18 to 29 in good health. The sequenced material came from naive CD4+ T cells sorted from blood. What the cell subset or site label conveys for this sample: CD45RA+ positively selected. The chain employs TRBV30 and TRBJ1-2; the D segment cannot be called with confidence. CDR3 sequence: CAWGPFVSGYTF. In nucleotide form, the sequence is TGTGCCTGGGGGCCCTTCGTTAGTGGCTACACCTTC.